This TCR beta chain was sequenced for a study of T cell repertoires in cytomegalovirus infection. TCRdb reprocessed the reads via MiXCR and lists one record per CDR3 protein. The sample lists approximately 130,000 distinct CDR3 sequences; approximately 8.8% were seen once. The CDR3 length is 17 residues. The ends lost 6 bases at V and 3 bases at J; junction bases unmatched: 10. Germline V gene lookup returns CDR1 ENHRY and CDR2 SYGVKD. The sample comprised PBMCs. The clonotype was recovered from a human donor in good health (CMV status not recorded). Some clones in this sample may be carry-over from other donors' samples. V usage is TRBV10-3 and J usage is TRBJ2-2, with 10 bases fitting TRBD2. CDR3 bases: TGTGCCATCAGGGCGCTAGCGGGGGCTGCGGACACCGGGGAGCTGTTTTTT. Encoded protein: CAIRALAGAADTGELFF.